The T cell receptor (beta chain) described here comes from a study of shared clonotypes between healthy human individuals. Sequencing was performed with immunoSEQ multiplex PCR; in TCRdb, only in-frame clones are kept and a portion is missing. Of about 380,000 clones listed, 96% are singletons. Germline CDR1 is SGHTA and CDR2 is FQGTGA. This CDR3 contains 16 residues. V trimming: 0 bases; J trimming: 5 bases; junction bases outside the gene matches: 7. This clonotype was sampled from a man aged 30 to 45 in good health. The chain carries TRBV7-3 and TRBJ2-3, with TRBD2 identical over 8 bases. Sequencing input: memory CD8+ T cells sorted from blood. Noted subset: CD45RO+ cells pooled with CCR7-negative TemRA cells. As DNA, the CDR3 is TGTGCCAGCAGCTTAACCGAAGCGGGAGCCCTAGATACGCAGTATTTT. Protein sequence: CASSLTEAGALDTQYF.